The clone carrying this T cell receptor beta chain was seen more than once but under ten times. Its antigen remains unidentified. Every isolated RNA sample was fully reverse transcribed, so sequencing captured expressed TCRB transcripts. Here immunoSEQ multiplex PCR was the method, and the copy in TCRdb shows in-frame clones only, minus some. The repertoire holds nearly 350,000 clones, with 8% as singletons. CDR1 and CDR2 from the germline V gene are SGHRS and YFSETQ. Deletions cut 6 bases from V and 3 bases from J, with 9 bases between. CDR3 length equals 13 residues. The data are from a study of beta chain features in type 1 diabetes. General observations from the study: A possible short-template PCR bias applies equally to patients and controls. Shorter TCRB CDR3s, moderately but significantly so, were found in Type 1 diabetes patients in all four CD4+ subsets. Unsettled here was the matter of whether HLA type influences TCRB rearrangement.

This sequence originates from a young woman in good health. The rearrangement joins TRBV5-1 to TRBJ2-2; no firm D call. The sample taken for sequencing was central memory CD4+ T cells from blood. The CDR3 loop is CASTGLYTGELFF. The CDR3 bases are TGCGCCAGCACCGGGTTGTACACCGGGGAGCTGTTTTTT.